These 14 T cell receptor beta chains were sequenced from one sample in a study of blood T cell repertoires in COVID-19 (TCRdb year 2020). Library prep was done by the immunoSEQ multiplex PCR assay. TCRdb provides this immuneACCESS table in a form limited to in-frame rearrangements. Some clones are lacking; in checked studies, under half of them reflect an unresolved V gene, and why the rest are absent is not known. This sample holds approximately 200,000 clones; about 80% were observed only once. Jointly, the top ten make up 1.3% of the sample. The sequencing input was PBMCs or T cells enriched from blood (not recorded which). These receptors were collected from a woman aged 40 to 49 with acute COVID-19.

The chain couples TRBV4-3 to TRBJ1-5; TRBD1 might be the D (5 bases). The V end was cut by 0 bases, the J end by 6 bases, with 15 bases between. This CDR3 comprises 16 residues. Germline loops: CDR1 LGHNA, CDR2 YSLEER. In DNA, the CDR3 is TGCGCCAGCAGCCAAGATTGGGGGGAAGTTGCTCAGCCCCAGCATTTT. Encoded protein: CASSQDWGEVAQPQHF.

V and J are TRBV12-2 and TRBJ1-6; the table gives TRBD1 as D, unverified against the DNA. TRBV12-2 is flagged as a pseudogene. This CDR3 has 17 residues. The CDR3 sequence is CASRSPIRQLYNSPLHF. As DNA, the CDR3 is TGTGCAAGTCGCTCCCCGATAAGACAGCTCTATAATTCACCCCTCCACTTT.

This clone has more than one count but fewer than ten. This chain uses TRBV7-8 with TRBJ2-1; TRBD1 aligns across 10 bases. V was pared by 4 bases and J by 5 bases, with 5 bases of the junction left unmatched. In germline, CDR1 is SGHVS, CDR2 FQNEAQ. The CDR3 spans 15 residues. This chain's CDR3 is CASSWGGQGNNEQFF. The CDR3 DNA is TGTGCCAGCAGCTGGGGGGGACAGGGGAACAATGAGCAGTTCTTC.

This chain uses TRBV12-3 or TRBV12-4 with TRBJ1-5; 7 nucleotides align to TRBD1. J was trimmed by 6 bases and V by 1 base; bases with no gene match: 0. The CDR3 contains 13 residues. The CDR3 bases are TGTGCCAGCAGTTTAGACAGGGGTCAGCCCCAGCATTTT. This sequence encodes CASSLDRGQPQHF.

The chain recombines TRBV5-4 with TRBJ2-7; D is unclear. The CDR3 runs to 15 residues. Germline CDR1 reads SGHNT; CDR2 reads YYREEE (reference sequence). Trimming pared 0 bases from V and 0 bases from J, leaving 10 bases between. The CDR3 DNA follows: TGTGCCAGCAGCTTGGGTGGGCAGAGCTCCTACGAGCAGTACTTC. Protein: CASSLGGQSSYEQYF.

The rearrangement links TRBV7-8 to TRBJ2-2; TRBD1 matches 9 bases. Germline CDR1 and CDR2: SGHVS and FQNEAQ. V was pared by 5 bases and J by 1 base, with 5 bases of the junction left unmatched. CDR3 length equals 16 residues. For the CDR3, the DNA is TGTGCCAGCAGCGGACAGGGGATTGGGAACACCGGGGAGCTGTTTTTT. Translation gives CASSGQGIGNTGELFF. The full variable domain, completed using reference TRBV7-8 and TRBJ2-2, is GAGVSQSPRYKVAKRGQDVALRCDPISGHVSLFWYQQALGQGPEFLTYFQNEAQLDKSGLPSDRFFAERPEGSVSTLKIQRTQQEDSAVYLCASSGQGIGNTGELFFGEGSRLTVL.

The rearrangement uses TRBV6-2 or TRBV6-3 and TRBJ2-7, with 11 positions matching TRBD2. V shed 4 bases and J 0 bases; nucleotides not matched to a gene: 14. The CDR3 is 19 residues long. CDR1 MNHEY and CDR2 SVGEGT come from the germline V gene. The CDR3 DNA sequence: TGTGCCAGCAGTTCCCCGGGACGGAAAGGGACTAGCGGCTCCTACGAGCAGTACTTC. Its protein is CASSSPGRKGTSGSYEQYF.

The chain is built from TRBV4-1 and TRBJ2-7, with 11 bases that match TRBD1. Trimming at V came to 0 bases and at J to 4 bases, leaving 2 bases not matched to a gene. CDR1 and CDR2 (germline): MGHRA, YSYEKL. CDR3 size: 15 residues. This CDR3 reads CASSQDGQGAYEQYF. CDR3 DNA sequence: TGCGCCAGCAGCCAAGATGGACAGGGGGCTTACGAGCAGTACTTC.

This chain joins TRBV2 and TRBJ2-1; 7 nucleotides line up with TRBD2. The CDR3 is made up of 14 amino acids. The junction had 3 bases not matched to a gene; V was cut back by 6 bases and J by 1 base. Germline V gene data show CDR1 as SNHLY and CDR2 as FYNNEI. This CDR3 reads CASRGTNSYNEQFF. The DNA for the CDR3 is TGTGCCAGCAGGGGGACTAATTCCTACAATGAGCAGTTCTTC.

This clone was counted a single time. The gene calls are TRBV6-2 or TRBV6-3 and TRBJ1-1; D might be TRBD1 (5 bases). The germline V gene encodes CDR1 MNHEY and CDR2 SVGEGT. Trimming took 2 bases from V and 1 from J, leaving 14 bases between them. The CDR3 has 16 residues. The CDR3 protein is CASSYSGARGNTEAFF. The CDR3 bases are TGTGCCAGCAGTTACAGCGGGGCAAGGGGGAACACTGAAGCTTTCTTT.

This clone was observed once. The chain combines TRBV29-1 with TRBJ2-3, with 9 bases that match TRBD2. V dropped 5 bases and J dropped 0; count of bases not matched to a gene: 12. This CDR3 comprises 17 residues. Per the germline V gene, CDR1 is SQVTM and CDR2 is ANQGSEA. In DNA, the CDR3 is TGCAGCGTTCAGCTAGCGGGATTGAGATCTAGCACAGATACGCAGTATTTT. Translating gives CSVQLAGLRSSTDTQYF.

CDR3 in amino acids: CASSLTGWNEKLFF. The CDR3 nucleotides read TGCGCCAGCAGCTTGACAGGGTGGAATGAAAAACTGTTTTTT. This chain links TRBV5-1 with TRBJ1-4, with D tentatively TRBD1 (6 bases). V dropped 1 base and J dropped 5 bases, with 9 bases sitting between them. Germline V gene lookup returns CDR1 SGHRS and CDR2 YFSETQ. CDR3 length equals 14 residues.

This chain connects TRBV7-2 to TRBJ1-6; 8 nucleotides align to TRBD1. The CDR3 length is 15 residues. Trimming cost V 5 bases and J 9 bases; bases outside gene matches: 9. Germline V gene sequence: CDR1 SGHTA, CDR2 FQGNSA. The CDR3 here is CASSPGQGLSSPLHF. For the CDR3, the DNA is TGTGCCAGCAGCCCTGGACAGGGTCTATCTTCACCCCTCCACTTT. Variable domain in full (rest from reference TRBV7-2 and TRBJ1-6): GAGVSQSPSNKVTEKGKDVELRCDPISGHTALYWYRQSLGQGLEFLIYFQGNSAPDKSGLPSDRFSAERTGGSVSTLTIQRTQQEDSAVYLCASSPGQGLSSPLHFGNGTRLTVT.

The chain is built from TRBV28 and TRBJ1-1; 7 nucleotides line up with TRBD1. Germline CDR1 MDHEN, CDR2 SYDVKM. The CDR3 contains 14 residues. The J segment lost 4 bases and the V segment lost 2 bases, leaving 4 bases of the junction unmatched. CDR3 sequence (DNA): TGTGCCAGCAGTTTAAGCCAGGGGGTCACTGAAGCTTTCTTT. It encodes CASSLSQGVTEAFF.